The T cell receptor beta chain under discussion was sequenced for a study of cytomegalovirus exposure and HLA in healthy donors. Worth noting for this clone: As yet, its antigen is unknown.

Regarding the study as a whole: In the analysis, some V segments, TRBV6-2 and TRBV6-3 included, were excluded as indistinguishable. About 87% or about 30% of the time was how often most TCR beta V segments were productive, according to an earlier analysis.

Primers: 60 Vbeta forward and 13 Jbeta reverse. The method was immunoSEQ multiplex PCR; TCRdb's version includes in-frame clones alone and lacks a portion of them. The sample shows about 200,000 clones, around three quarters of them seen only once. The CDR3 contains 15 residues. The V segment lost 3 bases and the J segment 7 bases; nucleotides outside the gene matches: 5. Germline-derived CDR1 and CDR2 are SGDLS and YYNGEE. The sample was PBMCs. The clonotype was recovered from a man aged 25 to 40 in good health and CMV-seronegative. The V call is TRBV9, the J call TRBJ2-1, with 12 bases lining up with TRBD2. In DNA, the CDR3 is TGTGCCAGCAGCGGACTAGCGGGAGTTTCGAATGAGCAGTTCTTC. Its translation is CASSGLAGVSNEQFF.